This T cell receptor (beta chain) was retrieved from a study of Ad26.COV2.S vaccination and SARS-CoV-2 variants. The length of the CDR3 is 15 residues. V was pared by 2 bases and J by 2 bases, with 10 bases between. From germline, CDR1 is SGHTA and CDR2 FQGTGA. Libraries were prepared by immunoSEQ multiplex PCR; TCRdb keeps only in-frame clonotypes and omits some of them. The repertoire holds about 500,000 clones, roughly nine tenths seen once, with about 1.5% in the top ten. As to treatment: roughly 19 received Ad26.COV2.S at low or high dose, single or two shots; 5 received placebo; per-sample allocation not given. Sample collection was performed on day 63 after the first vaccine or placebo injection. This clone was counted a single time.

This chain links TRBV7-3 with TRBJ2-1, with D uncertain. This TCR was sampled from a person aged 18 to 65 who received the Ad26.COV2.S COVID-19 vaccine or a placebo. The source material was peripheral blood, sampled in a trial of Ad26.COV2.S vaccine versus placebo. CDR3 protein: CASSLLLTTYNEQFF. The DNA for the CDR3 is TGTGCCAGCAGCTTACTTCTAACCACCTACAATGAGCAGTTCTTC.